This T cell receptor (beta chain) was sequenced during a study of PD-1 and CTLA-4 blockade in melanoma. Measured with immunoSEQ multiplex PCR; TCRdb has only the in-frame clones, and not every one. The data contain more than 9,000 clones, roughly four fifths of them singletons. The CDR3 sequence is 14 residues long. V was cut by 2 bases and J by 2 bases, with 10 bases left in between. Germline V gives CDR1 MGHRA, CDR2 YSYEKL. Sample: CD8+ T cells from peripheral blood, taken from a patient given anti-PD-1 treatment. The genes are TRBV4-1 and TRBJ2-7, with D maybe TRBD1 (6 bases). This TCR came from a human donor with melanoma. Here the CDR3 reads CASSQIQGTYEQYF. As DNA, the CDR3 is TGCGCCAGCAGCCAAATACAGGGCACCTACGAGCAGTACTTC.